This T cell receptor (beta chain) was obtained from a study of T cell responses to AZD1222 COVID-19 vaccine (dated by TCRdb to about 2021). For the wider study: AZD1222 recipients with second doses at about 4 weeks or about 12 weeks were pooled, because spike-specific TCR depth and breadth did not differ between schedules. A total of more than 230 trial participants underwent TCR sequencing, of whom around 210 had received two doses of AZD1222 and around 26 had received two doses of the MenACWY control vaccine. Trial participants were enrolled by age into subgroups of 18-55, 56-69 and 70-plus years, and about 150, 27 and 61 TCR-sequenced participants, respectively, were included in these subgroups.

This clone appeared a single time. Its antigen remains unidentified. The input lacks base qualities; no much larger clone sits a single base away. The sample's time point label, decoded: baseline before first vaccination. Vaccinee samples were obtained from the UK trials COV001 and COV002, which included a single-blind randomized controlled phase 2/3 trial of AZD1222 (ChAdOx1 nCoV-19) in healthy adults. Trial participant PBMC samples were collected at day 0 and day 28 after the second dose for TCRbeta chain sequencing. The CDR3 regions of human TCRbeta chains were analyzed by immunosequencing. As for the original processing: TCRs in the repertoires were matched against a reference library of SARS-CoV-2-specific TCRs that had been generated with the MIRA antigen-specificity platform. Breadth was defined as the fraction of unique TCRs that were SARS-CoV-2-associated. Depth was defined as the fraction of total T cells that were SARS-CoV-2-associated. Using the MIRA data, every spike-specific TCR was mapped to the spike region that the TCR reacted to and assigned to either a CD4 or a CD8 class. Log10-transformed breadth and depth values were compared by one-way ANOVA with Sidak's multiple comparisons tests. Sourced from immuneACCESS, this table was stored by TCRdb with only in-frame sequences that have V and J called. A share of the clones is absent; for the studies checked, an unresolved V gene accounts for under half, and the remainder has no known explanation. The DNA gave D and trimming, while V, J and clone size come from that table. The sample records tens of thousands of clones, approximately 80% of which are singletons. 21% of the sample is in the top ten clones.

The investigation overall reported the following: Participants were mostly white British and included more females than males, and it was suggested by the authors that clonal diversity may have been underestimated. Spike-specific TCR breadth and depth rose significantly after two AZD1222 doses compared with day 0 and with MenACWY recipients. Nearly half of unique spike-specific TCRs reportedly recognized epitopes outside regions mutated in the B.1.351 and B.1.1.7 variants. Conclusions about previously exposed vaccinees were limited because only six AZD1222 recipients were SARS-CoV-2 seropositive at baseline. No day 14 peak-response samples were available, so repertoires were characterized only after the peak T cell response. Vaccine-associated CD4 TCRs spanned the whole spike protein, with dominant responses in regions 160-218 and 743-854. In the small 56-69-year group, the increase in depth fell short of significance, most likely because of low power.

Per the germline V gene, SGHVS is the CDR1 and FNYEAQ is the CDR2. Trimming accounts for 1 base at V and 4 bases at J, while the number of junction bases matched to no gene is 10. Its CDR3 holds 18 amino acids, cysteine through phenylalanine. Only the CDR3 part of the read is kept: 54 bases, read in frame from the first base. The TCR was taken from an adult in good health. Sequenced material: peripheral blood, taken on day 0 of AZD1222 vaccination. The chain is made from TRBV7-6 and TRBJ2-1, and 10 junction bases match TRBD2. The CDR3: CASSLESRLAGVYNEQFF. The DNA sequence reads TGTGCCAGCAGCTTAGAATCCCGGCTAGCGGGAGTTTACAATGAGCAGTTCTTC.